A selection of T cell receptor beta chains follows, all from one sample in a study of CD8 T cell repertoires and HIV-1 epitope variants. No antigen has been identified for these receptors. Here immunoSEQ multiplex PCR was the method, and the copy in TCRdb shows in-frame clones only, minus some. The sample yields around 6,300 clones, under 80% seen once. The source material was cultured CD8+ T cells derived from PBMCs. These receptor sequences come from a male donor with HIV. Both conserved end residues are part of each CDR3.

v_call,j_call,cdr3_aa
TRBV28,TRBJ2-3,CASSFRSGGDTDTQYF
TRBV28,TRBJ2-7,CASSRQDSWSSYEQYF
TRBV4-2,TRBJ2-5,CASSQELLAGAVEETQYF
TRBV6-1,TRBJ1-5,CASSVDTDNYQPQHF
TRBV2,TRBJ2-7,CASSDYGQRDEQYF
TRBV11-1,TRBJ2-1,CASSLARLARNEQFF
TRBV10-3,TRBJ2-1,CAISESGTGYNEQFF
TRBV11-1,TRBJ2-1,CASSLGQGAYNEQFF
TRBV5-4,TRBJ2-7,CASSLGQSYEQYF
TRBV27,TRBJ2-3,CASSVLTGRNTDTQYF
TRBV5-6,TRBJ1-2,CASSPWPVELDYGYTF
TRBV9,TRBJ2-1,CASSVTGFALNEQFF
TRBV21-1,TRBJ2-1,CASSKPPIQFSYNEQFF
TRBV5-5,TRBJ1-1,CASSLGYSEAFF
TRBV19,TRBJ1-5,CASSTSSNQPQHF
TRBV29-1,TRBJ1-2,CSVGTGASKGYTF
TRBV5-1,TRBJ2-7,CASSDSTVTYEQYF
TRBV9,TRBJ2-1,CASSSRLAGGDNEQFF